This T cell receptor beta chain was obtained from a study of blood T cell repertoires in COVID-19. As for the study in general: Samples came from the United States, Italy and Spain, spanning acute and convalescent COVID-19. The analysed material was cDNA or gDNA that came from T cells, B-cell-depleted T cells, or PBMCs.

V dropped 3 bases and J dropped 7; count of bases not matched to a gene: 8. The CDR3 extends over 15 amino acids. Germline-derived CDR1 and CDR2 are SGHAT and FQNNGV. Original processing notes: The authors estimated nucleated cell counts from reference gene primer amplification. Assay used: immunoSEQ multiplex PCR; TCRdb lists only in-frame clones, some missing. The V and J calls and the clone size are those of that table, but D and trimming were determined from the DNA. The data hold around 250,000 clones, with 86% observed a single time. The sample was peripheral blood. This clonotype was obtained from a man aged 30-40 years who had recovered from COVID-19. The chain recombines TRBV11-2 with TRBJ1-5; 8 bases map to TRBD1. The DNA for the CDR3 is TGTGCCAGCAGCTTCCGACGGACAGGGTTACAGCCCCAGCATTTT. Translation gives CASSFRRTGLQPQHF. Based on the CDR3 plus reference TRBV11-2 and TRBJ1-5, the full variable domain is EAGVAQSPRYKIIEKRQSVAFWCNPISGHATLYWYQQILGQGPKLLIQFQNNGVVDDSQLPKDRFSAERLKGVDSTLKIQPAKLEDSAVYLCASSFRRTGLQPQHFGDGTRLSIL.